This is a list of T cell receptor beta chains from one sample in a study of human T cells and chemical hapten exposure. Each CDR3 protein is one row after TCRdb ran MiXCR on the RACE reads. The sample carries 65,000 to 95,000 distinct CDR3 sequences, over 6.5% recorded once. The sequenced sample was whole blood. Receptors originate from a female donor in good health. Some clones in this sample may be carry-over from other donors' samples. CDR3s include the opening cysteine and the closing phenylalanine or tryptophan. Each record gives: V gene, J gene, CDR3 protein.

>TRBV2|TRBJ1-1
CASSVFGGPAFLAEAFF
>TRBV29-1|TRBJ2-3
CSARDPTDTQYF
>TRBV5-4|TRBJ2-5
CASSLPTGKETQYF
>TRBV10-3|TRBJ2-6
CAISEKALGGFGANVLTF
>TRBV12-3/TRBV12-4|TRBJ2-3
CASSAFTDTQYF
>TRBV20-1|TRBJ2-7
CSASKGLMPEQYF
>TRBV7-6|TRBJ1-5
CASSSDRNQPQHF
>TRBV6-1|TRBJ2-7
CASSGWTGVSYEQYF
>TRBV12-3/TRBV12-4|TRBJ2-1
CASSPMRAGEPFF
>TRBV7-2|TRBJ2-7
CASSLGRGSSYEQYF
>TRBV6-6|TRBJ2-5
CASSYGGQGETQYF
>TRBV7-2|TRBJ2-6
CASSSQGVSGANVLTF
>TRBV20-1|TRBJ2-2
CSANDVSGRNTGELFF
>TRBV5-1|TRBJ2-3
CASSYGLSGGPSGISTDTQYF
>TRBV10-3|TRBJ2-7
CAISEYGQAYEQYF
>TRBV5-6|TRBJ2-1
CASSFDIRDWGFNEQFF
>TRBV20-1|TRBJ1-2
CSAPTGGITYGYTF
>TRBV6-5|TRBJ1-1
CASSYRTGNTEAFF
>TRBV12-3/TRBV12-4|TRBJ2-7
CASSGTGRTRDEQYF
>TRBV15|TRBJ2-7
CATSRGGSDEQYF
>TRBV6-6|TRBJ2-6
CASAPSEAGANVLTF
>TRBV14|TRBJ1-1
CASSQAQGARAFF
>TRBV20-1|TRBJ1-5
CSAGGGRHKSQPQHF
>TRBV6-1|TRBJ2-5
CASSGNSGGKTQYF
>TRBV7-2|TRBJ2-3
CASSLVTSTDTQYF
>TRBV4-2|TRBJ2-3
CASSREQGSDTQYF
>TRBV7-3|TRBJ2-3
CASSLTSPSTDTQYF
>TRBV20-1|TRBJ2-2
CSARGNTGELFF
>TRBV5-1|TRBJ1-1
CASSPWENTEAFF
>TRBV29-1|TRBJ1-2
CSAGTGRNVNYGYTF
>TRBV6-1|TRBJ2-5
CASSPQTGGQETQYF
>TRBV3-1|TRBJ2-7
CASSQDVAYYEQYF
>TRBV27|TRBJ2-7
CASSPGVPIYEQYF
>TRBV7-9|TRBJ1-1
CASSLYQGDTEAFF
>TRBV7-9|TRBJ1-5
CASSPLTGPQHF
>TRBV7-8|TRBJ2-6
CASSLRGVRSGANVLTF
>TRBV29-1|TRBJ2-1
CSVYGDRGYNEQFF
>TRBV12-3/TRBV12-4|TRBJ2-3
CASSLGGPADTQYF
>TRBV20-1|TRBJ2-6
CSASGFPGSGANVLTF
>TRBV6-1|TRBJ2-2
CASSELGGFDTGELFF
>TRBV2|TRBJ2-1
CASSEMGSGTGASEQFF
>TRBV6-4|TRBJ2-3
CASSDFGNTDTQYF
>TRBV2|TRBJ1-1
CASSETGMDTEAFF
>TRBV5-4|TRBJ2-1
CASTGPESSYNEQFF
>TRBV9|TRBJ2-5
CASSVAMRGLETQYF
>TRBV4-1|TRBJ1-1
CASSQPGHRVNEAFF
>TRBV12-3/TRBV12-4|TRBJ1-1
CASSLTRTGVEAFF
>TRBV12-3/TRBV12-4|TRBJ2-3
CASSPTSGGDTQYF
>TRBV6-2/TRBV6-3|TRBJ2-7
CASSYPTGTYEQYF
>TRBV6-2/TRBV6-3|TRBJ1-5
CASSSLSYNQPQHF
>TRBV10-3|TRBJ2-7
CAISESYLQRYF
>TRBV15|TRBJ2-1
CATRSGTYNVQFF
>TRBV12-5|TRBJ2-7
CASGLPVVSGDSSYEQYF
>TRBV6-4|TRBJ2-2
CASSLRGGSTGELFF
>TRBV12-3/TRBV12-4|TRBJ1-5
CASSSHSVWTGGTNQPQHF